This T cell receptor (beta chain) was found in a study of T cells in localized non-small cell lung cancer. Study results and caveats: Greater T cell density in blood accompanied longer overall survival.

This clone was counted a few times. Its cognate antigen is unknown. Just one base apart from a much larger clone, this may be a read error. In the same sample, other DNA sequences code for this CDR3. The V gene lost 1 base and the J gene lost 8 bases, with 5 bases spanning the gap. The CDR3 runs 11 residues. CDR1 is DFQATT, CDR2 SNEGSKA, per germline (reference sequence). Assay: immunoSEQ multiplex PCR; the TCRdb copy retains only in-frame clones and omits some. Of 50,000 to 65,000 clones in the sample, 75% to 85% are singletons; the top ten hold around 4.3%. Material: PBMCs, obtained before any cancer treatment. The V and J genes are TRBV20-1 and TRBJ1-4, with unresolved D. The receptor was derived from a man aged 40 to 69 with stage II lung adenocarcinoma. The CDR3 DNA is TGCAGTGCTAGAGCACAGGAAAAACTGTTTTTT. Translated: CSARAQEKLFF.